Presented here are 30 T cell receptor beta chains from one specimen sequenced in a study of T cell responses to AZD1222 COVID-19 vaccine. TCRdb's table, derived via immunoSEQ multiplex PCR, lists solely in-frame clones and lacks some. The sample has about 120,000 clones, 85% to 95% seen once. Sequenced here: peripheral blood, sampled on day 0 of AZD1222 vaccination. Receptor source: an adult in good health.

This sequence joins TRBV7-2 and TRBJ1-4; TRBD1 might be the D (6 bases). Germline CDR1 reads SGHTA; CDR2 reads FQGNSA. Trimming pared 4 bases from V and 8 bases from J, leaving 17 bases between. The CDR3 sequence is 15 residues long. Here the CDR3 DNA reads TGTGCCAGCAGCTCACAGGGCTTTCGGATGGAAAAACTGTTTTTT. This sequence encodes CASSSQGFRMEKLFF.

The chain uses TRBV10-2 and TRBJ2-7, with D unclear. The CDR3 is 12 amino acids. V lost 1 base to trimming and J lost 6 bases, with 7 bases between them. Germline CDR1 is WSHSY and CDR2 is SAAADI. The CDR3 spells CASSEFGGEQYV. The DNA of the CDR3 is TGCGCCAGCAGTGAGTTTGGCGGCGAGCAGTACGTC.

The rearrangement joins TRBV27 to TRBJ2-5; 13 bases agree with TRBD2. In germline, CDR1 is MNHEY, CDR2 SMNVEV (reference sequence). The CDR3 runs 16 residues. The V gene end was trimmed by 2 bases and the J gene end by 5 bases; junction bases not matched to a gene: 5. The CDR3 reads CASSLSGLAGVETQYF. Here the CDR3 DNA reads TGTGCCAGCAGTTTAAGCGGACTAGCGGGAGTGGAGACCCAGTACTTC.

V usage is TRBV5-5 and J usage is TRBJ1-1; D gene uncertain. This CDR3 spans 15 amino acids. Trimming removed 2 bases from V and 3 bases from J, with 14 bases in between. Germline values: CDR1 SGHKS, CDR2 YYEKEE (reference sequence). CDR3 protein: CASSFQGAGDTEAFF. CDR3 in DNA: TGTGCCAGCAGCTTTCAAGGAGCTGGGGACACTGAAGCTTTCTTT.

On this clone itself: Mismatch with germline at one junction end may stem from a read error. The chain uses TRBV6-6 and TRBJ2-2; a possible D gene is TRBD1 (8 bases). Germline CDR1 is MNHNY and CDR2 is SVGAGI (reference sequence). The CDR3 spans 16 residues. CDR3 sequence reads: CASSRGADRGTGELFF. CDR3 coding DNA: TGCGCCAGCTCCCGGGGGGCCGACAGGGGAACCGGGGAGCTGTTTTTT.

The genes are TRBV24-1 and TRBJ2-1; no reliable D call. With 9 bases removed from V and 5 bases from J, the gap between germline ends came to 7 bases. The CDR3 is made up of 11 amino acids. Germline V gives CDR1 KGHDR, CDR2 SFDVKD. CDR3 nucleotide sequence: TGTGCCACCGCAAGCAACAATGAGCAGTTCTTC. The encoded protein is CATASNNEQFF.

This sequence joins TRBV19 and TRBJ1-2; no definite D call. V lost 3 bases and J lost 7, with 12 bases in between. The CDR3 contains 13 residues. Germline V lookup: CDR1 LNHDA, CDR2 SQIVND (reference sequence). The CDR3 loop reads CASSIGQTSGYTF. The CDR3 region has the DNA TGTGCCAGTAGTATTGGGCAGACGAGTGGCTACACCTTC.

V and J are TRBV7-8 and TRBJ1-3; D unclear. The CDR3 covers 14 residues. Trimming shortened V by 1 base and J by 2 bases, and 6 bases separated the two germline ends. Per the germline V gene, CDR1 is SGHVS and CDR2 is FQNEAQ. In nucleotides, the CDR3 is TGTGCCAGCAGCTTAGAGTCGGCTGGAAACACCATATATTTT. This gives the protein CASSLESAGNTIYF.

The J gene is TRBJ1-5, the V gene TRBV5-1; possible D gene TRBD1, 5 bases. Trimming shortened V by 4 bases and J by 4 bases, and 15 bases separated the two germline ends. The CDR3 runs to 15 residues. Germline assignment: CDR1 SGHRS and CDR2 YFSETQ. CDR3 nucleotide sequence: TGCGCCAGCAGCCGAGACGGACAAAAAAATCAGCCCCAGCATTTT. As protein: CASSRDGQKNQPQHF.

The rearrangement links TRBV7-3 to TRBJ2-2, with 8 bases fitting TRBD1. Germline V gives CDR1 SGHTA, CDR2 FQGTGA. The CDR3 is 15 amino acids. Trimming took 5 bases from V and 4 from J; bases not matched to a gene: 6. The CDR3 loop reads CASSVQGGGTGELFF. DNA of the CDR3: TGTGCCAGCAGCGTACAGGGGGGTGGCACCGGGGAGCTGTTTTTT.

V gene TRBV11-2 combines with J gene TRBJ2-3; 12 bases fit TRBD2. V lost 2 bases to trimming and J lost 4 bases; unmatched junction nucleotides: 4. Looked up from germline, CDR1 is SGHAT and CDR2 is FQNNGV. The length of the CDR3 is 16 residues. CDR3: CASSLRLAGVSDTQYF. CDR3 DNA: TGTGCCAGCAGCTTAAGACTAGCGGGAGTGTCAGATACGCAGTATTTT.

The V and J genes are TRBV20-1 and TRBJ1-1; D is unresolved. The CDR3 consists of 11 residues. The V gene's germline CDR1 is DFQATT and CDR2 SNEGSKA (reference sequence). V shed 3 bases and J shed 4 bases, with 6 bases lying between them. CDR3 nucleotides: TGCAGTGCTAGGCAGGCCACTGAAGCTTTCTTT. Its translation is CSARQATEAFF.

This chain links TRBV7-9 with TRBJ1-1, with 7 bases fitting TRBD1. The germline CDR1 and CDR2 sequences are SEHNR and FQNEAQ (reference sequence). The junction had 17 bases not matched to a gene; V was cut back by 5 bases and J by 2 bases. The CDR3 totals 18 residues. The DNA for the CDR3 is TGTGCCAGCAGCCCCCGAACCCTTGGGGGACAGCTAAACACTGAAGCTTTCTTT. This sequence encodes CASSPRTLGGQLNTEAFF.

V gene TRBV12-3 or TRBV12-4 combines with J gene TRBJ2-1, with D hard to call. CDR3 length: 13 amino acids. V lost 5 bases, J lost 5 bases, and 10 bases lay in between. CDR3 in DNA: TGTGCCAGCAGTCCCCGTCGGCACAATGAGCAGTTCTTC. This codes for CASSPRRHNEQFF.

This clone is a singleton in its sample. The chain employs TRBV28 and TRBJ1-2; TRBD1 is a possible D gene (6 bases). Germline CDR1 reads MDHEN; CDR2 reads SYDVKM. V lost 4 bases, J lost 2 bases, and 14 bases lay in between. The CDR3 contains 15 residues. CDR3 nucleotides: TGTGCCAGCAGTTCAGCCGCTGACAGGAACTATGGCTACACCTTC. Residues: CASSSAADRNYGYTF.

The gene calls are TRBV7-9 and TRBJ2-5; possibly TRBD1 for D (6 bases). Germline-derived CDR1 and CDR2 are SEHNR and FQNEAQ (reference sequence). V shed 5 bases and J shed 5 bases, with 12 bases lying between them. This CDR3 comprises 13 residues. DNA of the CDR3: TGTGCCAGCAGCCCCTCCCAGGGGGAGACCCAGTACTTC. It yields the protein CASSPSQGETQYF.

The rearrangement links TRBV6-5 to TRBJ1-1; 8 bases agree with TRBD1. The V segment lost 7 bases and the J segment 11 bases; nucleotides outside the gene matches: 6. The CDR3 is 11 amino acids. Germline loops: CDR1 MNHEY, CDR2 SVGAGI. CDR3 amino acids: CASNGQGPAFF. The CDR3 nucleotides read TGTGCCAGCAACGGACAGGGCCCGGCTTTCTTT.

CDR3 nucleotide sequence: TGTGCCAGCAGTTCCGGACAGGGACCGGACTATGGCTACACCTTC. Protein sequence: CASSSGQGPDYGYTF. This chain uses TRBV6-6 with TRBJ1-2; 8 bases align to TRBD1. The CDR3 contains 15 residues. J gave up 3 bases and V 4 bases, and 7 bases lay outside the gene matches. CDR1 is MNHNY, CDR2 SVGAGI, per germline (reference sequence).

There are a few counts of this clone. The chain recombines TRBV24-1 with TRBJ1-2; 8 bases map to TRBD1. The CDR3 is 15 amino acids. Germline CDR1 reads KGHDR; CDR2 reads SFDVKD. The J segment lost 4 bases and the V segment lost 3 bases, leaving 6 bases of the junction unmatched. CDR3 region: CATSDPHGTGYGYTF. The CDR3 DNA sequence: TGTGCCACCAGTGATCCTCACGGGACAGGCTATGGCTACACCTTC.

The chain has TRBV25-1 and TRBJ2-4, with TRBD2 matching over 8 bases. The CDR3 is 14 amino acids. Germline CDR1 and CDR2: MGHDK and SYGVNS. With 3 bases clipped from V and 6 bases from J, the junction kept 4 bases outside the gene matches. CDR3 bases: TGTGCCAGCAGTGAGGTAACTAGCGGAAACATTCAGTACTTC. It translates to CASSEVTSGNIQYF. Drawing the rest from reference TRBV25-1 and TRBJ2-4, the complete variable domain is EADIYQTPRYLVIGTGKKITLECSQTMGHDKMYWYQQDPGMELHLIHYSYGVNSTEKGDLSSESTVSRIRTEHFPLTLESARPSHTSQYLCASSEVTSGNIQYFGAGTRLSVL.

The chain couples TRBV14 to TRBJ2-2, with 7 bases matching TRBD1. The V gene's germline CDR1 is SGHDN and CDR2 FVKESK. The V and J ends lost 6 bases and 4 bases, in that order; junction bases with no gene match: 5. The CDR3 is 14 residues long. The CDR3 bases are TGTGCCAGCAGACGACAGGGTTCCACCGGGGAGCTGTTTTTT. This gives the protein CASRRQGSTGELFF.

V usage is TRBV10-3 and J usage is TRBJ2-1, with 12 bases matching TRBD2. Germline assignment: CDR1 ENHRY and CDR2 SYGVKD. This CDR3 comprises 14 residues. V lost 5 bases, J lost 6 bases, and 2 bases stayed unmatched. The CDR3 sequence is CAISPGLAGNEQFF. The CDR3 DNA is TGTGCCATCAGTCCGGGACTAGCGGGCAATGAGCAGTTCTTC.

The rearrangement links TRBV7-9 to TRBJ2-2, with 10 nucleotides matching TRBD2. CDR3 length: 14 amino acids. Germline V lookup: CDR1 SEHNR, CDR2 FQNEAQ (reference sequence). The ends lost 5 bases at V and 7 bases at J; junction bases unmatched: 4. CDR3 protein: CASSLLAGSGELFF. The CDR3 region has the DNA TGTGCCAGCAGCCTACTAGCGGGAAGCGGGGAGCTGTTTTTT.

J is TRBJ1-2 and V is TRBV7-9; 9 bases fit TRBD1. CDR1 and CDR2 (germline): SEHNR, FQNEAQ (reference sequence). V shed 5 bases and J 7 bases; nucleotides not matched to a gene: 2. The CDR3 is 12 residues long. The CDR3 here is CASSGTGIGYTF. CDR3 nucleotides: TGTGCCAGCAGCGGGACAGGGATTGGCTACACCTTC.

The chain joins TRBV18 to TRBJ2-4, with unresolved D. V lost 3 bases, J lost 5 bases, and 11 bases lay in between. This CDR3 has 14 amino acids. Per germline, CDR1 KGHSH and CDR2 LQKENI. As DNA, the CDR3 is TGTGCCAGCTCACCCGGAATGAGTGAAAACATTCAGTACTTC. Amino acids: CASSPGMSENIQYF.

The chain couples TRBV6-5 to TRBJ2-7; D gene uncertain. This CDR3 contains 14 residues. The V and J ends lost 10 bases and 0 bases respectively, with 16 bases between them. Germline lookup yields CDR1 MNHEY and CDR2 SVGAGI. DNA for the CDR3: TGTGCCACCGTTTTTTCCACGAGCTCCTACGAGCAGTACGTC. This gives the protein CATVFSTSSYEQYV.

V gene TRBV11-3 combines with J gene TRBJ1-1, with a possible D match to TRBD1 (5 bases). The CDR3 consists of 12 residues. The germline CDR1 and CDR2 sequences are SGHNT and YENEEA. Trimming left V 8 bases short and J 8 bases short, with 15 bases between. CDR3 amino acids: CASSRGVAEAFF. CDR3 bases: TGTGCCAGCTCTCGGGGGGTCGCCGAAGCTTTCTTT. Together with reference TRBV11-3 and TRBJ1-1, the CDR3 gives the full variable domain: EAGVVQSPRYKIIEKKQPVAFWCNPISGHNTLYWYLQNLGQGPELLIRYENEEAVDDSQLPKDRFSAERLKGVDSTLKIQPAELGDSAVYLCASSRGVAEAFFGQGTRLTVV.

The chain couples TRBV7-3 to TRBJ1-1; D call uncertain. The CDR3 is 13 residues long. Germline loops: CDR1 SGHTA, CDR2 FQGTGA. Trimming cost V 3 bases and J 1 base, with 6 bases left between them. The CDR3 nucleotides read TGTGCCAGCAGCTTCGGACGGAACACTGAAGCTTTCTTT. Amino acids: CASSFGRNTEAFF.

The rearrangement uses TRBV5-4 and TRBJ1-5; D is ambiguous. This CDR3 spans 13 amino acids. Trimming took 4 bases from V and 4 from J, leaving 9 bases between them. Germline V gene data show CDR1 as SGHNT and CDR2 as YYREEE (reference sequence). CDR3 coding DNA: TGTGCCAGCAGCCTGTCCCCAAATCAGCCCCAGCATTTT. It codes for CASSLSPNQPQHF.

This clone was observed once. The gene calls are TRBV27 and TRBJ2-3; possibly TRBD2 for D (5 bases). Germline CDR1 reads MNHEY; CDR2 reads SMNVEV (reference sequence). Trimming removed 6 bases from V and 1 base from J, with 8 bases in between. CDR3 size: 13 residues. Written as DNA, the CDR3 is TGTGCCAGCAGACTAGGCGGCACAGATACGCAGTATTTT. This codes for CASRLGGTDTQYF.